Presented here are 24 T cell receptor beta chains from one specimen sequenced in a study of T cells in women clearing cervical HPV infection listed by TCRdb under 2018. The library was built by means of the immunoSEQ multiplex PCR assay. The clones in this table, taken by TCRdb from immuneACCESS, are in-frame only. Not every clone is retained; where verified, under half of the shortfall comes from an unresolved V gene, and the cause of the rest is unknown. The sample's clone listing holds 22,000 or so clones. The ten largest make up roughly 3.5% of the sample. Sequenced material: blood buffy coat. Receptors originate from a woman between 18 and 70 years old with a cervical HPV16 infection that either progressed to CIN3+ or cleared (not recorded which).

CDR3 protein: CASSHLEIGLAGKETQYF. The CDR3 DNA, read in part, is TGTGCCAGCAGCCACCTAGAAATCGGACTAGCGGGAAAGGAGACC. The gene calls are TRBV4-2 and TRBJ2-5; 12 positions match TRBD2. The CDR3 extends 3 residues past the end of the read, so its final part is completed from the germline J gene. Germline V gene sequence: CDR1 LGHNA, CDR2 YNFKEQ. Losses at the gene ends were 3 bases for V and 5 bases for J; bases not matched to a gene: 13. This CDR3 spans 18 amino acids.

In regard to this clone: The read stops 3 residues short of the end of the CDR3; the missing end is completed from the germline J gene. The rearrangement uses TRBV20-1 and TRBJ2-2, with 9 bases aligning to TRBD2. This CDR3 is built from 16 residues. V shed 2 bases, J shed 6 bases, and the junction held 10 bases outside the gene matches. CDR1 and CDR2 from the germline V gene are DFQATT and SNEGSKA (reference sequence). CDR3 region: CSARFPGLAGSGELFF. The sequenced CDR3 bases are TGCAGTGCTAGATTCCCGGGGCTAGCGGGGTCCGGGGAG.

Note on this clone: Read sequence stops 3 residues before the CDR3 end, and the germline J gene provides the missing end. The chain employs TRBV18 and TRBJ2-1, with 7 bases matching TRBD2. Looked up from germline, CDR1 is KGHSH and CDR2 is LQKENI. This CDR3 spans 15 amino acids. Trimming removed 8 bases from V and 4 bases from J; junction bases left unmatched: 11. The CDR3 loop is CASQNVVAGYNEQFF. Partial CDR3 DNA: TGTGCCAGCCAGAACGTGGTAGCGGGTTACAATGAG.

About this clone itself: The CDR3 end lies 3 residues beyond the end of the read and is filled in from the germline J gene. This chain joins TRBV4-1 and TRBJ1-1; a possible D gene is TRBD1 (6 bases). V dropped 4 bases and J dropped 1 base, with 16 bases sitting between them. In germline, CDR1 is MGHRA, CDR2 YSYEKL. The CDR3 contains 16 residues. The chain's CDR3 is CASSPERGAENTEAFF. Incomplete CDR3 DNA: TGCGCCAGCAGCCCAGAGCGGGGGGCAGAGAACACTGAA.

The sequenced part of the CDR3 DNA is TGCAGTGCTAGGGCCACCGACAGGGGAAGTTTAGACACTGAA. Its protein product is CSARATDRGSLDTE. The whole CDR3 protein reads CSARATDRGSLDTEAFF. The chain has TRBV20-1 and TRBJ1-1; 8 nucleotides match TRBD1. Sequencing ends 3 residues short of the CDR3 end; the germline J gene provides the rest. This CDR3 is built from 17 residues. J lost 3 bases, V lost 3 bases, and 15 bases had no gene match. Germline CDR1 DFQATT, CDR2 SNEGSKA (reference sequence).

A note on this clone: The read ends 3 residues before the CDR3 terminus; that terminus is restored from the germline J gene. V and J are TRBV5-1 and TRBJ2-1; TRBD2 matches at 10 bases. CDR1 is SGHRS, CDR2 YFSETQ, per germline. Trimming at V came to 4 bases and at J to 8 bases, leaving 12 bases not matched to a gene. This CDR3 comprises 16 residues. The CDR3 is CASSADGLAGVDEQFF. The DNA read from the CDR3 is TGCGCCAGCAGCGCCGACGGGCTAGCGGGAGTGGATGAG.

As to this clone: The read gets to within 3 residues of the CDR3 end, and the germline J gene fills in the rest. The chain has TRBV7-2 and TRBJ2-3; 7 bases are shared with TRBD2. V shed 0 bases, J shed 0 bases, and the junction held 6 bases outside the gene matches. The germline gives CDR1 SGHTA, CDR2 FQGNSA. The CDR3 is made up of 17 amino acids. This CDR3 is CASSLASGITSTDTQYF. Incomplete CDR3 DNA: TGTGCCAGCAGCTTAGCCAGCGGGATAACTAGCACAGATACG.

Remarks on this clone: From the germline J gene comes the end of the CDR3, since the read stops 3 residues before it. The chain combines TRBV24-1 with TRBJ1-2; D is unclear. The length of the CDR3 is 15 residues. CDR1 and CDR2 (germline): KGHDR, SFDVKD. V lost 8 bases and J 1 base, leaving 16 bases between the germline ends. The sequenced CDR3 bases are TGTGCCACCATATCTTCCAGAAACATTAACTATGGC. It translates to CATISSRNINYG. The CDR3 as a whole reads CATISSRNINYGYTF.

The CDR3 bases that were read are TGCGCCAGCAGCGTGAGCCGAGTGGACACTGAA. Residues: CASSVSRVDTE. The CDR3 in its entirety is CASSVSRVDTEAFF. The chain is built from TRBV5-1 and TRBJ1-1; D uncertain. The missing CDR3 end, 3 residues past where the read stops, is filled in from the germline J gene. CDR1 and CDR2 from the germline V gene are SGHRS and YFSETQ. Trimming took 4 bases from V and 3 from J, leaving 13 bases between them. This CDR3 region has 14 residues.

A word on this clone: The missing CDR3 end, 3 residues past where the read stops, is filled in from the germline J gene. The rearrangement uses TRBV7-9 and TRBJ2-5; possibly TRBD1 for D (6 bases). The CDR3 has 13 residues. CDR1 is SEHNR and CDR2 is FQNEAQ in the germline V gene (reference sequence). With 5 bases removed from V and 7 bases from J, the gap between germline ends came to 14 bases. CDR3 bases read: TGTGCCAGCAGCAACAGGGAATTGGGGACC. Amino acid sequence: CASSNRELGT. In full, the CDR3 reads CASSNRELGTQYF.

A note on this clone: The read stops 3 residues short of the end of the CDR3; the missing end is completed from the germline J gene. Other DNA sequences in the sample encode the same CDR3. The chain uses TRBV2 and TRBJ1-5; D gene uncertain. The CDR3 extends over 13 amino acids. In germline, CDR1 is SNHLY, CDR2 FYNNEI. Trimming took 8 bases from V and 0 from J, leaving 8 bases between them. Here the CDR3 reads CASSVYSNQPQHF. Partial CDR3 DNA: TGTGCCAGCTCAGTTTATAGCAATCAGCCC.

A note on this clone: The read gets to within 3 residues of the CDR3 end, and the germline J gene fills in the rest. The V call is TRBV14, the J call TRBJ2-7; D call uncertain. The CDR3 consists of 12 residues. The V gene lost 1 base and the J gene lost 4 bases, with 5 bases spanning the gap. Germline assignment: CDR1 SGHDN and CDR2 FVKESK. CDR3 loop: CASSQARYEQYF. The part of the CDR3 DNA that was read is TGTGCCAGCAGCCAAGCCCGTTACGAG.

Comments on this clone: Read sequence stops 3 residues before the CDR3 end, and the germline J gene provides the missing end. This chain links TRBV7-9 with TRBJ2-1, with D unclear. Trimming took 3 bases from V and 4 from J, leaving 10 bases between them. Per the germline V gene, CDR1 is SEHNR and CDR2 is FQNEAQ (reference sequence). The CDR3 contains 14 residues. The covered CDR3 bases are TGTGCCAGCAGCTTCAGGCAGGATTACAATGAG. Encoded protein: CASSFRQDYNE. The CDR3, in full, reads CASSFRQDYNEQFF.

The DNA read from the CDR3 is TGTGCCAGCAGTGAATTTGGGTCAGGGTGGACTAATAATTCACCC. Amino acids: CASSEFGSGWTNNSP. The entire CDR3 sequence reads CASSEFGSGWTNNSPLHF. The chain carries TRBV6-1 and TRBJ1-6; weak D call: TRBD1 (5 bases). From the germline J gene comes the end of the CDR3, since the read stops 3 residues before it. This CDR3 comprises 18 residues. In germline, CDR1 is MNHNS, CDR2 SASEGT. V was cut by 2 bases and J by 5 bases, with 19 bases left in between.

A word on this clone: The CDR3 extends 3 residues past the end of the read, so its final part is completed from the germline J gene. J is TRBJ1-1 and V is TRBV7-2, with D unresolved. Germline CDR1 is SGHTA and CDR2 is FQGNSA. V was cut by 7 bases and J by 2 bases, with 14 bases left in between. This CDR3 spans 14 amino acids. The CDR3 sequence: CASTVDRGNTEAFF. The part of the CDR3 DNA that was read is TGTGCCAGCACCGTAGACCGGGGAAACACTGAA.

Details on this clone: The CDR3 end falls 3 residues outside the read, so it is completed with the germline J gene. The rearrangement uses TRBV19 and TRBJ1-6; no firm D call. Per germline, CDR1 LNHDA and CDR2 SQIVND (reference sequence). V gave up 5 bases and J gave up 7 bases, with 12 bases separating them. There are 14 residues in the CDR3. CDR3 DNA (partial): TGTGCCAGTAGTCCCACAGAGGAGAATTCACCC. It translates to CASSPTEENSP. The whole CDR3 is CASSPTEENSPLHF. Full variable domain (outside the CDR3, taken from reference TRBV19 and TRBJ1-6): DGGITQSPKYLFRKEGQNVTLSCEQNLNHDAMYWYRQDPGQGLRLIYYSQIVNDFQKGDIAEGYSVSREKKESFPLTVTSAQKNPTAFYLCASSPTEENSPLHFGNGTRLTVT.

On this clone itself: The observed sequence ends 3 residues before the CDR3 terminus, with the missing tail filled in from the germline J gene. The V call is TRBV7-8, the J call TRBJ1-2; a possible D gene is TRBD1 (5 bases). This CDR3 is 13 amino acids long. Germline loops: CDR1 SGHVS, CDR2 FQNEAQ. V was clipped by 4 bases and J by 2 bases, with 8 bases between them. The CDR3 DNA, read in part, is TGTGCCAGCAGCTCTGGACAAAACTATGGC. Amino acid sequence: CASSSGQNYG. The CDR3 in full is CASSSGQNYGYTF.

Partial CDR3 DNA: TGCAGTGCGAGGCCCTCCACAGATACG. Translated, it gives CSARPSTDT. The CDR3, in full, reads CSARPSTDTQYF. The chain couples TRBV20-1 to TRBJ2-3; D not certain. From the germline J gene comes the end of the CDR3, since the read stops 3 residues before it. The CDR3 consists of 12 residues. V gave up 6 bases and J gave up 2 bases, with 9 bases separating them. Germline V gene sequence: CDR1 DFQATT, CDR2 SNEGSKA (reference sequence).

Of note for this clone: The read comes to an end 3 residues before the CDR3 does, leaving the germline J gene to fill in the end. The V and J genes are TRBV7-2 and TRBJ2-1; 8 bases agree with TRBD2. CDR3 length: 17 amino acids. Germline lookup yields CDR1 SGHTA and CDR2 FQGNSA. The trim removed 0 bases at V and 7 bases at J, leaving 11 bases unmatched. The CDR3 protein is CASSLASRAGGRNEQFF. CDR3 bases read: TGTGCCAGCAGCTTAGCGTCTCGGGCGGGAGGTCGGAATGAG.

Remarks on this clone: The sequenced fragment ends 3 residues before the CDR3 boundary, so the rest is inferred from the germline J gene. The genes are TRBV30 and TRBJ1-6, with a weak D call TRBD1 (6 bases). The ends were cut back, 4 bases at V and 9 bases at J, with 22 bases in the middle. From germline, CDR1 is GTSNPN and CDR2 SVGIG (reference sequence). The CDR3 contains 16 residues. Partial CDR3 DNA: TGTGCCTGGATTCGTCCGGGACAATTGGGGATTTCACCC. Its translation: CAWIRPGQLGISP. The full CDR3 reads CAWIRPGQLGISPLHF.

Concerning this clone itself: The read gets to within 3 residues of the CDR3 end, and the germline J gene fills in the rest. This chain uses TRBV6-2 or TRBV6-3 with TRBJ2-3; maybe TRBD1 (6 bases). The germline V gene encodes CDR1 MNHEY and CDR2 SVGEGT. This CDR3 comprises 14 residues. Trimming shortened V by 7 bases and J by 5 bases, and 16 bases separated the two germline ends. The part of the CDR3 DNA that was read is TGTGCCAGCACCCAGGGGATTTTCTTAGATACG. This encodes CASTQGIFLDT. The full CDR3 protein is CASTQGIFLDTQYF.

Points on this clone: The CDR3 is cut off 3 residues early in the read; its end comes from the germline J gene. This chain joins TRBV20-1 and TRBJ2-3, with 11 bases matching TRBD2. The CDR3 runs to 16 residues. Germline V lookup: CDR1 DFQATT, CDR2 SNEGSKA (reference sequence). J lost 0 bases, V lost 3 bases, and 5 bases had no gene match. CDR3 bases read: TGCAGTGCTAGTAGGTTAGCGGGAGGGAGCACAGATACG. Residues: CSASRLAGGSTDT. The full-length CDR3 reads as CSASRLAGGSTDTQYF.

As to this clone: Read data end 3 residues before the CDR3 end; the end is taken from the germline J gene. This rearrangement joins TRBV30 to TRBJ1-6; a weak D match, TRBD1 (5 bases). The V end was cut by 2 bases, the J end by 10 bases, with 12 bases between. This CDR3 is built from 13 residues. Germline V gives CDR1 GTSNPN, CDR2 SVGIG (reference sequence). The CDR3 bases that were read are TGTGCCTGGAGTAGGGGTCGGGGGTCACCC. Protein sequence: CAWSRGRGSP. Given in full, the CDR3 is CAWSRGRGSPLHF.

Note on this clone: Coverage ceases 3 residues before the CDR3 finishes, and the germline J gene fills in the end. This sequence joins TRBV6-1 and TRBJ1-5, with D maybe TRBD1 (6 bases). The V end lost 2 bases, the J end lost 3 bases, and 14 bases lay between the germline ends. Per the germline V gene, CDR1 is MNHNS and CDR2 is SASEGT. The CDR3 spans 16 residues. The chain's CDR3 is CASSERRGATNQPQHF. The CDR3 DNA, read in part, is TGTGCCAGCAGTGAACGTCGGGGGGCTACCAATCAGCCC.